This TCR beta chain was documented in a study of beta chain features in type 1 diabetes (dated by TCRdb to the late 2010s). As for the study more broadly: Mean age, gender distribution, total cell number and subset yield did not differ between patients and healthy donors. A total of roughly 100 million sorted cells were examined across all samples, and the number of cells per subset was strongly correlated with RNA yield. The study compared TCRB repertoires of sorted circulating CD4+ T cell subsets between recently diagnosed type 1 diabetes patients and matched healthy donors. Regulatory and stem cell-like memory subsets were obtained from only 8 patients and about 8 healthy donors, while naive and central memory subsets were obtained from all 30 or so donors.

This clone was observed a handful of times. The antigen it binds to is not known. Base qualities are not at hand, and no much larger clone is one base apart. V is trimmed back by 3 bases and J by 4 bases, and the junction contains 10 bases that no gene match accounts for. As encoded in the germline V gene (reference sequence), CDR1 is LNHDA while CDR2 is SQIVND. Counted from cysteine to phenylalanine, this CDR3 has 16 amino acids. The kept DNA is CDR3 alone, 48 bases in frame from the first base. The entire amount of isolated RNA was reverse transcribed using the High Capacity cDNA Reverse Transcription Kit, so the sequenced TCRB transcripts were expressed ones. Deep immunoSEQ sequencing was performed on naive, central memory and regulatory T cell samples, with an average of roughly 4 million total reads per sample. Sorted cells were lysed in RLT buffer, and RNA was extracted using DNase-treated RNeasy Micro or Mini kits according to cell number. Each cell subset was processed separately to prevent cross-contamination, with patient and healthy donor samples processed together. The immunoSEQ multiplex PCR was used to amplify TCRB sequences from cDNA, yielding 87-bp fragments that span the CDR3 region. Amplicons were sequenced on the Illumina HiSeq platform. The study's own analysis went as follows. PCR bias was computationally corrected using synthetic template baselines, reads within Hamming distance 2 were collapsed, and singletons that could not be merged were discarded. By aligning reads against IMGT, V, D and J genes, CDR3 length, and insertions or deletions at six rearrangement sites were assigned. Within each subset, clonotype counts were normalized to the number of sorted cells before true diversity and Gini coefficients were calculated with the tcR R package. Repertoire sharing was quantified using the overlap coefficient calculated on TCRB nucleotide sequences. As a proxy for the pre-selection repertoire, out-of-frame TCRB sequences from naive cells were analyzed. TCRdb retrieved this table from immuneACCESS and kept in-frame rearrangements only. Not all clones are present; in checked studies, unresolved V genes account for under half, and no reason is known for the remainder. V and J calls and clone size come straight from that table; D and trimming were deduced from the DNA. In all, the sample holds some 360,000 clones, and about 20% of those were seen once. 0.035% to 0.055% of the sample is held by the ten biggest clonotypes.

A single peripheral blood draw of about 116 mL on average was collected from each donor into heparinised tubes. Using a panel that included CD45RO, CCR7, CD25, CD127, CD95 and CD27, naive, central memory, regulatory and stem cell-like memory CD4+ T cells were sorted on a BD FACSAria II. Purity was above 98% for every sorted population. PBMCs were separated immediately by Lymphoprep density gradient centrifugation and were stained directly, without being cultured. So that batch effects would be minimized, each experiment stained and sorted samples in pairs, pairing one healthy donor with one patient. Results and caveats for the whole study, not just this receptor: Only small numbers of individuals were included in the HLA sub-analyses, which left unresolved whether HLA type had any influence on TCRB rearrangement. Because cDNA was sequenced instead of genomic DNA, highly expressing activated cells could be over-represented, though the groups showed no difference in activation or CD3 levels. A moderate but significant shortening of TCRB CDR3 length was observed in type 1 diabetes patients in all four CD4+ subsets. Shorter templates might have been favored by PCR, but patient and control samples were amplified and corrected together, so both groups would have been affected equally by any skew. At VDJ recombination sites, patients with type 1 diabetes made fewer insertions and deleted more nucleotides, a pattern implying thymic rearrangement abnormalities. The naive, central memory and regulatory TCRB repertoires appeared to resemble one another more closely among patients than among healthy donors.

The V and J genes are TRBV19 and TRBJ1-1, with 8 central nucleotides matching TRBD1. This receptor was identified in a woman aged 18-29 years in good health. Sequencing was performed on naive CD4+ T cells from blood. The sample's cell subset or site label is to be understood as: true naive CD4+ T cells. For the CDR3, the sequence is CASSIFAGGMGTEAFF. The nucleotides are TGTGCCAGTAGTATTTTTGCAGGGGGCATGGGCACTGAAGCTTTCTTT.